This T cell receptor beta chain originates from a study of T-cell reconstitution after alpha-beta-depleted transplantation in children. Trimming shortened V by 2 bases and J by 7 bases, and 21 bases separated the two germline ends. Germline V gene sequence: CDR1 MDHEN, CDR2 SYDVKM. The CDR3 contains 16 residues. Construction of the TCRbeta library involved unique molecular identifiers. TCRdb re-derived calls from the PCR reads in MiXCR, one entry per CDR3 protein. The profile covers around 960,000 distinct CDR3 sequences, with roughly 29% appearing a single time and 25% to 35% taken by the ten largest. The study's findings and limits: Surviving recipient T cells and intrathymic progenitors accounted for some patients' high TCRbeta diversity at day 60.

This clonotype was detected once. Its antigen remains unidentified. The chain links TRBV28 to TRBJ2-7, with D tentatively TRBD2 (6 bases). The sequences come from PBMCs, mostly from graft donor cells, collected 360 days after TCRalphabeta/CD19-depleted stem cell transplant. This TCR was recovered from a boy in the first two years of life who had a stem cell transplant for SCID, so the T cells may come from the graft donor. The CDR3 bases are TGTGCCAGCAGTTTAACGGGAGTAGGGTCCTACAATGAGCAGTACTTC. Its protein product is CASSLTGVGSYNEQYF.